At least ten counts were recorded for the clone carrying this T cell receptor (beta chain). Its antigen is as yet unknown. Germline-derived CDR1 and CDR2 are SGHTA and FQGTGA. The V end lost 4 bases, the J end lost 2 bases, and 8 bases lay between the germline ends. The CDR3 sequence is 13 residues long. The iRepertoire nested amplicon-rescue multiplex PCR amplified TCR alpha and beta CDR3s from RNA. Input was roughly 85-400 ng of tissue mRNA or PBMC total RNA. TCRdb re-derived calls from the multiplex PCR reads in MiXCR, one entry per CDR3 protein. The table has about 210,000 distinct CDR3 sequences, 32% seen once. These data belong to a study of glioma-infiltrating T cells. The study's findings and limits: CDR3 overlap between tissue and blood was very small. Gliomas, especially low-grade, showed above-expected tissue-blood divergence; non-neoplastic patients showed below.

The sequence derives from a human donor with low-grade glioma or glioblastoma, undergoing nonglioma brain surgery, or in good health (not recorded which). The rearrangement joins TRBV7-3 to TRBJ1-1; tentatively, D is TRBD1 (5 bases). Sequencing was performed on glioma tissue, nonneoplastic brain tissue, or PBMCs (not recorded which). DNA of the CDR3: TGTGCCAGCAGCTGGGGGACTAACACTGAAGCTTTCTTT. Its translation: CASSWGTNTEAFF.